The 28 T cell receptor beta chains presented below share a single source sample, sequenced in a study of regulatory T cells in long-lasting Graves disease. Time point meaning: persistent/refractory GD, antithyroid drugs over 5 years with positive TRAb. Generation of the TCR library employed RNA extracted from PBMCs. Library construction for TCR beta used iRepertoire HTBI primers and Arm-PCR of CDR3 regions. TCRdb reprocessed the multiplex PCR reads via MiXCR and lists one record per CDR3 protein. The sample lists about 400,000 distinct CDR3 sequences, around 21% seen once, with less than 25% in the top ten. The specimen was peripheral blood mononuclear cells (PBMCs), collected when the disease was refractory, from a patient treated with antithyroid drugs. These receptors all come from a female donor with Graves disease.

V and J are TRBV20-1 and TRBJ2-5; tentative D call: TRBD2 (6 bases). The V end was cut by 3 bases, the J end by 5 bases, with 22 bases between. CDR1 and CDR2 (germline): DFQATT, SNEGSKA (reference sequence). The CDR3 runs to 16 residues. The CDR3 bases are TGCAGTGCTAGTAGGGCGGAGCGGGCCCCCGGGGAGACCCAGTACTTC. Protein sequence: CSASRAERAPGETQYF.

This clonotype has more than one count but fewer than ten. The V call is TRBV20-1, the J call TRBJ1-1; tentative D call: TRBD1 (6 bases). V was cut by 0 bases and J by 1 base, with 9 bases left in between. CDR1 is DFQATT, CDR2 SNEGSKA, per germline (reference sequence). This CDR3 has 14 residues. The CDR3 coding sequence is TGCAGTGCTAGAGATGGGGGCAGGAACACTGAAGCTTTCTTT. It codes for CSARDGGRNTEAFF.

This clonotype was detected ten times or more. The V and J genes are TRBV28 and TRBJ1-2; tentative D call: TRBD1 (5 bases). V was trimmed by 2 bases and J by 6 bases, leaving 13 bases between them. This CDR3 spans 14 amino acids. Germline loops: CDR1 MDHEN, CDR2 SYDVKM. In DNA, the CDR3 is TGTGCCAGCAGTTTACCTGGGGGTCTGGATGGCTACACCTTC. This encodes CASSLPGGLDGYTF.

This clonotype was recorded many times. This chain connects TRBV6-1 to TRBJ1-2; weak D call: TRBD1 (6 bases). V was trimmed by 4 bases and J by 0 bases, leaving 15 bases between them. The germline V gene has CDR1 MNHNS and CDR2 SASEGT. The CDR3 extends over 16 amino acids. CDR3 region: CASSARDTTPNYGYTF. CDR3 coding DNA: TGTGCCAGCAGTGCCCGGGACACAACACCTAACTATGGCTACACCTTC.

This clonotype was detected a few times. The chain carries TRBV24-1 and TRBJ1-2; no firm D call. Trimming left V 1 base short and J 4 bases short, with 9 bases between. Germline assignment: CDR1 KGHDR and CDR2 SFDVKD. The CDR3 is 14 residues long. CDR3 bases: TGTGCCACCAGTGATTTCTCCACAAGCTATGGCTACACCTTC. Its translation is CATSDFSTSYGYTF.

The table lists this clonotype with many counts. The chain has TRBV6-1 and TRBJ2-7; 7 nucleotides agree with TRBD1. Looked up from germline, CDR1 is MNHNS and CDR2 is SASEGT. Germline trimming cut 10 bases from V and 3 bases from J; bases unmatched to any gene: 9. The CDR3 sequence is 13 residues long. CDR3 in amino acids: CATRPGTDYEQYF. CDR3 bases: TGTGCCACCAGACCGGGGACAGACTACGAGCAGTACTTC.

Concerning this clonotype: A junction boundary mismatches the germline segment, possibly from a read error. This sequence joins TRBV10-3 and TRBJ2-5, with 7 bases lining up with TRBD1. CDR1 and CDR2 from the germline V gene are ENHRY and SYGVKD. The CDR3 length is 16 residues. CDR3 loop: CAISEYGQAIQEAQYF. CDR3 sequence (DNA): TGTGCCATCAGTGAGTACGGACAGGCTATTCAAGAGGCCCAGTACTTC.

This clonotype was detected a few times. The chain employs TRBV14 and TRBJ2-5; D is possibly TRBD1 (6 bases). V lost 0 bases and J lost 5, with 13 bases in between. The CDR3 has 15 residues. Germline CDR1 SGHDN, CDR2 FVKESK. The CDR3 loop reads CASSQEVQGRETQYF. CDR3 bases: TGTGCCAGCAGCCAAGAGGTACAGGGCAGGGAGACCCAGTACTTC.

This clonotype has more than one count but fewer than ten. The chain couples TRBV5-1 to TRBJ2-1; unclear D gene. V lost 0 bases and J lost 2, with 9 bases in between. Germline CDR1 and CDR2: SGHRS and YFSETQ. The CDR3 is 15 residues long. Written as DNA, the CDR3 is TGCGCCAGCAGCTTGGGCGGCCAAACCTACAATGAGCAGTTCTTC. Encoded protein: CASSLGGQTYNEQFF.

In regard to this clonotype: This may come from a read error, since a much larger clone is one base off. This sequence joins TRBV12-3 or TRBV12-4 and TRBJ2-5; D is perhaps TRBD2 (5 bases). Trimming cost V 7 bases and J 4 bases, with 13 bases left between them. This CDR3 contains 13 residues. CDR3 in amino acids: CASMIVGVETQYF. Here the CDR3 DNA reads TGTGCCAGCATGATAGTGGGAGTAGAGACCCAGTACTTC.

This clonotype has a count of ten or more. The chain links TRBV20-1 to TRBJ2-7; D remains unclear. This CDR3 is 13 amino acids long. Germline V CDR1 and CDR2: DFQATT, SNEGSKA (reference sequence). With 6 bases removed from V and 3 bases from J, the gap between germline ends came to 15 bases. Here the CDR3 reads CSAQPGHIYEQYF. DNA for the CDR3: TGCAGTGCGCAACCGGGCCACATCTACGAGCAGTACTTC.

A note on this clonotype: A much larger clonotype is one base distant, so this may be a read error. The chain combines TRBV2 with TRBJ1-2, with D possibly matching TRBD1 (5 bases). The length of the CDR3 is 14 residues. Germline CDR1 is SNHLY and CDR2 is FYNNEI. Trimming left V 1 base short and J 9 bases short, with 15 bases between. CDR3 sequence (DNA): TGTGCCAGCAGTGAAGTGTGGCAGGGAAGTAGCTACACCTTC. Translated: CASSEVWQGSSYTF.

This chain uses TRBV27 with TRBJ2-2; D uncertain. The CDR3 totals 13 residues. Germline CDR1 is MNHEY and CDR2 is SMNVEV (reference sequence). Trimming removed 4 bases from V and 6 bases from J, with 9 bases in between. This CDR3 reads CASSWSIAGELFF. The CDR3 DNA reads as TGTGCCAGCAGTTGGAGTATCGCCGGGGAGCTGTTTTTT.

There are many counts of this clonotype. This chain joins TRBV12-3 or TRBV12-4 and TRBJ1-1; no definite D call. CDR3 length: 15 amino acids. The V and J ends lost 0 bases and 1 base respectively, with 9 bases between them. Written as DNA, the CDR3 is TGTGCCAGCAGTTTAGCCGGTCAGAAGAACACTGAAGCTTTCTTT. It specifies CASSLAGQKNTEAFF.

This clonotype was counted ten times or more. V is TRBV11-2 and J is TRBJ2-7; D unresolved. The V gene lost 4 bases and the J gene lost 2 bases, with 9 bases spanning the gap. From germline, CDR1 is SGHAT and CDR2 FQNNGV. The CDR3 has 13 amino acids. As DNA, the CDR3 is TGTGCCAGCAGCTCCATGACTGCCTACGAGCAGTACTTC. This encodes CASSSMTAYEQYF. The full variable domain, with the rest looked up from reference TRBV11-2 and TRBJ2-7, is EAGVAQSPRYKIIEKRQSVAFWCNPISGHATLYWYQQILGQGPKLLIQFQNNGVVDDSQLPKDRFSAERLKGVDSTLKIQPAKLEDSAVYLCASSSMTAYEQYFGPGTRLTVT.

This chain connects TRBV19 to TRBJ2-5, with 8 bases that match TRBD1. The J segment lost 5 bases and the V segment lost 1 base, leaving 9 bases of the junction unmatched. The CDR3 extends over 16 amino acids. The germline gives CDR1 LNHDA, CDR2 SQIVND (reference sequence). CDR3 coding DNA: TGTGCCAGTAGTATAGGGGGCCAGGGGGCTGCGGAGACCCAGTACTTC. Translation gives CASSIGGQGAAETQYF.

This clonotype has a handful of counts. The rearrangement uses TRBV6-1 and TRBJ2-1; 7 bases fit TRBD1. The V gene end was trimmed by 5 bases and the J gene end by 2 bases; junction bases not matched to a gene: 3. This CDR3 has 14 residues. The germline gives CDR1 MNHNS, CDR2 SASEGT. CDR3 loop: CASSRGQAYNEQFF. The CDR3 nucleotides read TGTGCCAGCAGTCGCGGACAGGCCTACAATGAGCAGTTCTTC.

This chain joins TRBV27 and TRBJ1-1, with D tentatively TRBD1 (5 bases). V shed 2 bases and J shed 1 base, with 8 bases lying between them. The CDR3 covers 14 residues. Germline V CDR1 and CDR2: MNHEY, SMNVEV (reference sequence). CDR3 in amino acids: CASSLIDRNTEAFF. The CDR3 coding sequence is TGTGCCAGCAGTTTAATCGACAGGAACACTGAAGCTTTCTTT.

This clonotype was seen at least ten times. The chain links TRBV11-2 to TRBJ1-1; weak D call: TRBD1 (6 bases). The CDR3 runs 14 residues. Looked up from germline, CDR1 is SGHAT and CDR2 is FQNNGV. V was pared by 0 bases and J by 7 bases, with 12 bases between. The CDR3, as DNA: TGTGCCAGCAGCTTAGAAAGACAGGCTCTTGAAGCTTTCTTT. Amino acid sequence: CASSLERQALEAFF.

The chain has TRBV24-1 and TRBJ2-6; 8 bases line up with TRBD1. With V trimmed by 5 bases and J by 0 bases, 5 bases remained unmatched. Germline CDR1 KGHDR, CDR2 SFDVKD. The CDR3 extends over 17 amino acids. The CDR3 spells CATSAWTGTSGANVLTF. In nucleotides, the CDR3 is TGTGCCACCAGTGCTTGGACAGGGACCTCTGGGGCCAACGTCCTGACTTTC.

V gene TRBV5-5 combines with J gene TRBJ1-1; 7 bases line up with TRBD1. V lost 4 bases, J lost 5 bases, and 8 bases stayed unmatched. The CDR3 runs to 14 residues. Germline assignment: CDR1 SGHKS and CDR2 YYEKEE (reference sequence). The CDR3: CASSGPRGGTEAFF. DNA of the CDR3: TGTGCCAGCAGCGGACCCAGGGGGGGGACTGAAGCTTTCTTT.

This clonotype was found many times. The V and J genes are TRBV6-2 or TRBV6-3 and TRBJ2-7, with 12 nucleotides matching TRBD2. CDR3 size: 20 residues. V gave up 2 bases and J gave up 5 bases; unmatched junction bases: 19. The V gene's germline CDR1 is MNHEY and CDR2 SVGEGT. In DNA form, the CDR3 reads TGTGCCAGCAGTTACCCTCTCCCTAGCGGGAGGGCCGGATCTCTCGACGAGCAGTACTTC. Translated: CASSYPLPSGRAGSLDEQYF.

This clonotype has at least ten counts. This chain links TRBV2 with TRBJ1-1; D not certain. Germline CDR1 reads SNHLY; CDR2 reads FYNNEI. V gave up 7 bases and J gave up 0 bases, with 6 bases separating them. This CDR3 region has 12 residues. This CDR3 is CASILMNTEAFF. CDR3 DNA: TGTGCCAGCATCTTGATGAACACTGAAGCTTTCTTT.

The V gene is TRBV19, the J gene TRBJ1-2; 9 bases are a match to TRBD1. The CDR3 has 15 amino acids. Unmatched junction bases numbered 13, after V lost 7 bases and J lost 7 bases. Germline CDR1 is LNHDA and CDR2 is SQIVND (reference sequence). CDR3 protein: CASTRTGVVNGGYTF. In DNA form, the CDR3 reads TGTGCCAGTACCCGGACAGGGGTGGTGAATGGTGGCTACACCTTC.

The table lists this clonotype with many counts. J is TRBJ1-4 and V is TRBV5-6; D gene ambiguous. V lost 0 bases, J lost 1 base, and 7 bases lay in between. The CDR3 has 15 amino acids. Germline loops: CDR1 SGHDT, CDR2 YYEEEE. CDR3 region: CASSLEAGTNEKLFF. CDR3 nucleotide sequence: TGTGCCAGCAGCTTGGAGGCGGGAACTAATGAAAAACTGTTTTTT.

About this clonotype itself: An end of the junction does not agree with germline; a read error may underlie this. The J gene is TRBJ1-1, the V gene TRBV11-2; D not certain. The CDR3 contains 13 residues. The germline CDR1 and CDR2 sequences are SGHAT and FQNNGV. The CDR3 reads CAGSQVWNTEAFF. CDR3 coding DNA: TGTGCCGGCAGCCAGGTGTGGAACACTGAAGCTTTCTTT.

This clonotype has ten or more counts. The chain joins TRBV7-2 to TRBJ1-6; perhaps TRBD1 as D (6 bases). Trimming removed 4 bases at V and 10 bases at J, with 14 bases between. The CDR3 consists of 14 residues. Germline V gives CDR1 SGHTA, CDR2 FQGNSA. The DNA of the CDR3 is TGTGCCAGCAGCTATGGGGGGGCTGAGTCACCCCTCCACTTT. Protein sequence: CASSYGGAESPLHF.

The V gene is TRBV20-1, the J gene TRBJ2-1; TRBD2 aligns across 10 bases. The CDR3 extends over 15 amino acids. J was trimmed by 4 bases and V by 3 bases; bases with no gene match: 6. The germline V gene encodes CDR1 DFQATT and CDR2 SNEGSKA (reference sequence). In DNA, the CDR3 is TGCAGTGCTAGCGTACTAGCGGGACGATACAATGAGCAGTTCTTC. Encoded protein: CSASVLAGRYNEQFF.